The next 23 T cell receptor beta chains were all read from a single sample in a study of blood T cell repertoires in COVID-19. Only in-frame clones appear in the TCRdb table, and some are missing; sequencing was by immunoSEQ multiplex PCR. The sample contains approximately 240,000 clones, about four fifths of which appear only once. Material for sequencing was peripheral blood. The source of these receptors is a man aged 45-65 years with acute or convalescent COVID-19.

This chain joins TRBV6-5 and TRBJ1-4; TRBD1 aligns across 9 bases. The germline gives CDR1 MNHEY, CDR2 SVGAGI. Germline trimming cut 5 bases from V and 8 bases from J; bases unmatched to any gene: 6. The CDR3 spans 14 residues. The CDR3 here is CASSRDRVWEKLFF. The CDR3 nucleotides are TGTGCCAGCAGTCGGGACAGGGTTTGGGAAAAACTGTTTTTT.

The chain joins TRBV3-1 (or the pseudogene TRBV3-2) to TRBJ1-2, with a tentative D call TRBD1 (5 bases). The CDR3 is 13 amino acids. V was clipped by 2 bases and J by 1 base, with 5 bases between them. The germline V gene has CDR1 LGHDT and CDR2 YNNKEL (reference sequence). The CDR3 DNA reads TGTGCCAGCAGCCAACAGGGTAACTATGGCTACACCTTC. This translates into CASSQQGNYGYTF.

J is TRBJ2-7 and V is TRBV11-2; D possibly corresponds to TRBD2 (5 bases). The length of the CDR3 is 14 residues. The V gene lost 3 bases and the J gene lost 6 bases, with 15 bases spanning the gap. Germline CDR1 reads SGHAT; CDR2 reads FQNNGV. The CDR3 bases are TGTGCCAGCAGCTTCGCGAGCGGCATCGGCGAGCAGTACTTC. Translated, it gives CASSFASGIGEQYF.

V is TRBV19 and J is TRBJ2-1; TRBD2 matches at 11 bases. Germline trimming cut 7 bases from V and 4 bases from J; bases unmatched to any gene: 6. Germline V gene data show CDR1 as LNHDA and CDR2 as SQIVND (reference sequence). The CDR3 runs to 15 residues. The CDR3 coding sequence is TGTGCCAGTACCCCACTAGCGGGAGCATACAATGAGCAGTTCTTC. Translating it yields CASTPLAGAYNEQFF. Combining the CDR3 with reference TRBV19 and TRBJ2-1 gives the whole variable domain DGGITQSPKYLFRKEGQNVTLSCEQNLNHDAMYWYRQDPGQGLRLIYYSQIVNDFQKGDIAEGYSVSREKKESFPLTVTSAQKNPTAFYLCASTPLAGAYNEQFFGPGTRLTVL.

This clone was seen a handful of times. The gene calls are TRBV6-1 and TRBJ2-2, with TRBD1 matching 10 bases. This CDR3 is built from 16 residues. Trimming removed 4 bases from V and 4 bases from J; junction bases left unmatched: 6. Germline CDR1 MNHNS, CDR2 SASEGT. CDR3 DNA: TGTGCCAGCAGTGTAAGGGGACAGGGGTCCACCGGGGAGCTGTTTTTT. This gives the protein CASSVRGQGSTGELFF.

The rearrangement links TRBV11-3 to TRBJ1-2; 10 bases match TRBD1. CDR1 and CDR2 (germline): SGHNT, YENEEA. Trimming removed 3 bases from V and 3 bases from J; junction bases left unmatched: 4. The CDR3 totals 15 residues. CDR3 region: CASSLGQGIDYGYTF. In DNA, the CDR3 is TGTGCCAGCAGCTTGGGACAGGGGATTGACTATGGCTACACCTTC.

The J gene is TRBJ1-2, the V gene TRBV18, with TRBD1 matching over 11 bases. The J segment lost 7 bases and the V segment lost 2 bases, leaving 3 bases of the junction unmatched. The CDR3 is 14 amino acids. Germline CDR1 KGHSH, CDR2 LQKENI. CDR3 residues: CASSPGTGGFGYTF. For the CDR3, the DNA is TGTGCCAGCTCACCAGGGACAGGGGGTTTTGGCTACACCTTC.

The V and J genes are TRBV19 and TRBJ2-7; maybe TRBD2 (6 bases). The CDR3 consists of 15 residues. Germline V gene lookup returns CDR1 LNHDA and CDR2 SQIVND (reference sequence). Trimming left V 3 bases short and J 10 bases short, with 22 bases between. The CDR3: CASSILGLSPQEQYF. The DNA of the CDR3 is TGTGCCAGTAGTATCCTCGGACTATCTCCACAGGAACAGTACTTC.

Only one count was recorded for this clone. The genes are TRBV13 and TRBJ2-5, with 10 bases fitting TRBD2. This CDR3 is built from 17 residues. Per the germline V gene, CDR1 is PRHDT and CDR2 is FYEKMQ (reference sequence). Trimming at V came to 5 bases and at J to 4 bases, leaving 13 bases not matched to a gene. The CDR3 loop reads CASSPLGLAGVLETQYF. DNA for the CDR3: TGTGCCAGCAGCCCCCTGGGTCTAGCGGGAGTACTAGAGACCCAGTACTTC.

This clone was recorded a few times. The CDR3: CASSFVRYNEQFF. CDR3 sequence (DNA): TGTGCCAGCAGTTTTGTTCGCTACAATGAGCAGTTCTTC. The chain uses TRBV28 and TRBJ2-1; D unclear. This CDR3 has 13 amino acids. Germline loops: CDR1 MDHEN, CDR2 SYDVKM. Trimming shortened V by 3 bases and J by 3 bases, and 6 bases separated the two germline ends.

The V and J genes are TRBV13 and TRBJ2-1, with TRBD1 matching 7 bases. Losses at the gene ends were 5 bases for V and 8 bases for J; bases not matched to a gene: 6. The CDR3 contains 13 residues. Per germline, CDR1 PRHDT and CDR2 FYEKMQ (reference sequence). The CDR3 DNA follows: TGTGCCAGCAGCCATGGACAGGCGGATGAGCAGTTCTTC. Protein sequence: CASSHGQADEQFF.

The chain's CDR3 is CASTRDRENTEAFF. CDR3 coding DNA: TGTGCCAGCACTCGGGACAGGGAGAACACTGAAGCTTTCTTT. The J gene is TRBJ1-1, the V gene TRBV27; 9 nucleotides align to TRBD1. The CDR3 is 14 residues long. The germline V gene encodes CDR1 MNHEY and CDR2 SMNVEV (reference sequence). V was clipped by 7 bases and J by 1 base; unmatched bases: 4.

The chain recombines TRBV4-2 with TRBJ2-7, with D perhaps matching TRBD2 (5 bases). The length of the CDR3 is 15 residues. Germline V CDR1 and CDR2: LGHNA, YNFKEQ. Deletions cut 4 bases from V and 1 base from J, with 14 bases between. The CDR3 sequence is CASSLHRESSYEQYF. DNA of the CDR3: TGTGCCAGCAGCCTTCACCGGGAATCTTCCTACGAGCAGTACTTC.

V and J are TRBV19 and TRBJ2-7; a possible D gene is TRBD1 (6 bases). This CDR3 is 14 amino acids long. Germline CDR1 LNHDA, CDR2 SQIVND (reference sequence). V shed 3 bases and J shed 1 base, with 10 bases lying between them. The CDR3 DNA follows: TGTGCCAGTAGTATTGGGGGCGTATCCTACGAGCAGTACTTC. Encoded protein: CASSIGGVSYEQYF.

This rearrangement joins TRBV7-2 to TRBJ2-7, with D tentatively TRBD1 (6 bases). Deletions cut 6 bases from V and 0 bases from J, with 18 bases between. The CDR3 has 16 amino acids. Germline V gene lookup returns CDR1 SGHTA and CDR2 FQGNSA. The CDR3 loop is CASSYDGTMVSYEQYF. In nucleotides, the CDR3 is TGTGCCAGCAGTTACGACGGGACAATGGTCTCCTACGAGCAGTACTTC. Complete variable domain (other parts from reference TRBV7-2 and TRBJ2-7): GAGVSQSPSNKVTEKGKDVELRCDPISGHTALYWYRQSLGQGLEFLIYFQGNSAPDKSGLPSDRFSAERTGGSVSTLTIQRTQQEDSAVYLCASSYDGTMVSYEQYFGPGTRLTVT.

V and J are TRBV29-1 and TRBJ2-7; perhaps TRBD2 as D (6 bases). The CDR3 length is 11 residues. Trimming stripped 6 bases from V and 3 bases from J, with 9 bases between. The germline V gene encodes CDR1 SQVTM and CDR2 ANQGSEA. The CDR3 DNA is TGCAGCGTCGGAGGGAGCTACGAGCAGTACTTC. Translated: CSVGGSYEQYF.

This clone has only a few counts. The chain employs TRBV5-6 and TRBJ1-2, with 7 nucleotides matching TRBD1. The junction had 5 bases not matched to a gene; V was cut back by 4 bases and J by 2 bases. CDR3 length equals 14 residues. Per the germline V gene, CDR1 is SGHDT and CDR2 is YYEEEE. CDR3 in DNA: TGTGCCAGCAGCAGGCCACAGGGGAACTATGGCTACACCTTC. It encodes CASSRPQGNYGYTF.

This chain connects TRBV24-1 to TRBJ2-5; 8 positions match TRBD1. There are 15 residues in the CDR3. The J segment lost 4 bases and the V segment lost 2 bases, leaving 5 bases of the junction unmatched. From germline, CDR1 is KGHDR and CDR2 SFDVKD. This CDR3 reads CATSDSRQGAETQYF. The CDR3, as DNA: TGTGCCACCAGTGATTCTCGCCAGGGGGCAGAGACCCAGTACTTC.

The chain recombines TRBV3-1 (or the pseudogene TRBV3-2) with TRBJ2-1; 8 nucleotides align to TRBD2. The CDR3 is 19 residues long. V lost 1 base to trimming and J lost 1 base; unmatched junction nucleotides: 12. Germline assignment: CDR1 LGHDT and CDR2 YNNKEL (reference sequence). CDR3 amino acids: CASSQGIGPSGRSYNEQFF. Written as DNA, the CDR3 is TGTGCCAGCAGCCAAGGAATCGGCCCCAGCGGGAGATCCTACAATGAGCAGTTCTTC.

The chain links TRBV7-2 to TRBJ2-7, with a tentative D call TRBD1 (5 bases). CDR1 SGHTA and CDR2 FQGNSA come from the germline V gene. This CDR3 is built from 12 residues. The CDR3 reads CRQGPPLIEQYF. The CDR3 nucleotides are TGTCGCCAGGGCCCCCCCCTGATCGAGCAGTACTTC.

The chain recombines TRBV5-1 with TRBJ1-2, with 7 bases identical to TRBD1. Germline lookup yields CDR1 SGHRS and CDR2 YFSETQ. The CDR3 is 14 amino acids. J gave up 4 bases and V 4 bases, and 7 bases lay outside the gene matches. CDR3 nucleotides: TGCGCCAGCAGCCTGACAGGGCTCTCCTATGGCTACACCTTC. It encodes CASSLTGLSYGYTF.

The chain links TRBV7-9 to TRBJ1-1; D uncertain. The length of the CDR3 is 14 residues. V was clipped by 5 bases and J by 0 bases, with 10 bases between them. CDR1 is SEHNR and CDR2 is FQNEAQ in the germline V gene (reference sequence). The CDR3 reads CASSVNYLNTEAFF. The CDR3 DNA reads as TGTGCCAGCAGCGTAAATTACTTGAACACTGAAGCTTTCTTT.

DNA of the CDR3: TGCGCCAGCAGCCCTTCGGGAAGGGCGGGAGTTTTCTACGAGCAGTACTTC. Its protein is CASSPSGRAGVFYEQYF. The chain is built from TRBV4-1 and TRBJ2-7; 7 bases match TRBD2. CDR1 and CDR2 (germline): MGHRA, YSYEKL. The length of the CDR3 is 17 residues. Trimming took 4 bases from V and 3 from J; bases not matched to a gene: 15.